What follows are 13 T cell receptor beta chains derived from one specimen sequenced in a study of cytomegalovirus exposure and HLA in healthy donors. Profiling relied on immunoSEQ multiplex PCR, and the TCRdb table lists in-frame clones only, not all of them. The sample includes some 140,000 clones, more than 80% of them seen just once. Sequenced input: PBMCs. These receptors all stem from a woman aged 25 to 39 in good health and CMV-seropositive.

The chain carries TRBV27 and TRBJ1-6, with TRBD1 identical over 9 bases. Trimming cost V 5 bases and J 5 bases; bases outside gene matches: 16. The length of the CDR3 is 19 residues. Germline CDR1 MNHEY, CDR2 SMNVEV (reference sequence). This chain's CDR3 is CASSARIRRDRVNNSPLHF. In DNA form, the CDR3 reads TGTGCCAGCAGTGCACGCATACGCCGGGACAGGGTAAATAATTCACCCCTCCACTTT.

The CDR3 DNA follows: TGTGCCAGCAGTTTCGGACTAGCGGACCTCTACGAGCAGTACTTC. It codes for CASSFGLADLYEQYF. The V call is TRBV28, the J call TRBJ2-7, with 10 positions matching TRBD2. Losses at the gene ends were 3 bases for V and 3 bases for J; bases not matched to a gene: 5. Germline V CDR1 and CDR2: MDHEN, SYDVKM. This CDR3 comprises 15 residues.

This rearrangement joins TRBV6-6 to TRBJ2-5, with 12 nucleotides matching TRBD2. CDR3 length: 14 amino acids. After removal of 10 bases from V and 1 base from J, the junction contained 4 bases not matched to a gene. Germline CDR1 is MNHNY and CDR2 is SVGAGI (reference sequence). The DNA for the CDR3 is TGTGCCACTCTAGCGGGGGGGCTCCAAGAGACCCAGTACTTC. This translates into CATLAGGLQETQYF.

The V gene is TRBV11-3, the J gene TRBJ2-7, with 7 bases matching TRBD2. This CDR3 is 17 amino acids long. The germline CDR1 and CDR2 sequences are SGHNT and YENEEA. The V gene end was trimmed by 1 base and the J gene end by 4 bases; junction bases not matched to a gene: 13. DNA of the CDR3: TGTGCCAGCAGCTTAGGGGGAGGGACGGATACTCCTTACGAGCAGTACTTC. Residues: CASSLGGGTDTPYEQYF.

This clone was seen a handful of times. The chain's CDR3 is CAISESEDLPQHF. DNA of the CDR3: TGTGCCATCAGTGAGTCCGAGGATTTGCCCCAGCATTTT. The rearrangement links TRBV10-3 to TRBJ1-5; D ambiguous. The CDR3 extends over 13 amino acids. The V end was cut by 0 bases, the J end by 9 bases, with 9 bases between. Per germline, CDR1 ENHRY and CDR2 SYGVKD.

CDR3 sequence: CASRRQGNTEAFF. CDR3 DNA: TGTGCCAGCCGAAGACAGGGCAACACTGAAGCTTTCTTT. This chain links TRBV19 with TRBJ1-1; 7 positions agree with TRBD1. The CDR3 is 13 amino acids. V was clipped by 9 bases and J by 2 bases; unmatched bases: 6. Germline CDR1 and CDR2: LNHDA and SQIVND (reference sequence). Combining the CDR3 with reference TRBV19 and TRBJ1-1 gives the whole variable domain DGGITQSPKYLFRKEGQNVTLSCEQNLNHDAMYWYRQDPGQGLRLIYYSQIVNDFQKGDIAEGYSVSREKKESFPLTVTSAQKNPTAFYLCASRRQGNTEAFFGQGTRLTVV.

This clone was recorded a few times. The chain couples TRBV28 to TRBJ2-7; tentatively, D is TRBD2 (5 bases). The CDR3 is 12 amino acids. In germline, CDR1 is MDHEN, CDR2 SYDVKM. Between the trimmed V and J ends, which lost 7 bases and 5 bases, there was a span of 12 bases. The CDR3 protein is CASKDSLDEQYF. The CDR3 nucleotides read TGTGCCAGCAAGGACTCCCTCGACGAGCAGTACTTC.

The chain links TRBV6-5 to TRBJ2-5, with TRBD1 as a possible D gene (6 bases). V was shortened by 0 bases and J by 5 bases, with 16 bases between the two germline ends. The CDR3 covers 16 residues. Germline V lookup: CDR1 MNHEY, CDR2 SVGAGI. The CDR3 spells CASSYSGALDLETQYF. The CDR3 DNA sequence: TGTGCCAGCAGTTACTCGGGGGCTCTGGATCTGGAGACCCAGTACTTC.

The chain combines TRBV27 with TRBJ2-1; possible D gene TRBD2, 5 bases. V lost 4 bases and J lost 2, with 15 bases in between. This CDR3 is 16 amino acids long. CDR1 and CDR2 from the germline V gene are MNHEY and SMNVEV (reference sequence). In nucleotides, the CDR3 is TGTGCCAGCAGTTCTACCCTCGGCGGGCCCTACAATGAGCAGTTCTTC. Its translation is CASSSTLGGPYNEQFF.

This clone was observed a single time. The chain couples TRBV2 to TRBJ1-1; D might be TRBD1 (5 bases). CDR3 length: 14 amino acids. Per the germline V gene, CDR1 is SNHLY and CDR2 is FYNNEI. V lost 5 bases, J lost 1 base, and 11 bases lay in between. The CDR3 sequence: CASSLTDWNTEAFF. In DNA form, the CDR3 reads TGTGCCAGCAGTCTGACAGACTGGAACACTGAAGCTTTCTTT.

The V gene is TRBV2, the J gene TRBJ1-1; 9 positions match TRBD1. The CDR3 is made up of 14 amino acids. Germline loops: CDR1 SNHLY, CDR2 FYNNEI. J was trimmed by 0 bases and V by 6 bases; bases with no gene match: 2. The CDR3 reads CASRDRGMNTEAFF. The CDR3 region has the DNA TGTGCCAGCAGGGACAGGGGTATGAACACTGAAGCTTTCTTT.

The chain combines TRBV7-3 with TRBJ2-3; 7 bases agree with TRBD2. This CDR3 is built from 15 residues. V was pared by 1 base and J by 4 bases, with 5 bases of the junction left unmatched. Per the germline V gene, CDR1 is SGHTA and CDR2 is FQGTGA. The CDR3 nucleotides are TGTGCCAGCAGCTTAAACGCGGGAGCGCCAGATACGCAGTATTTT. Its protein product is CASSLNAGAPDTQYF.

The genes are TRBV5-6 and TRBJ1-5; D is ambiguous. CDR3 size: 14 residues. CDR1 and CDR2 from the germline V gene are SGHDT and YYEEEE. Trimming pared 2 bases from V and 2 bases from J, leaving 8 bases between. The DNA for the CDR3 is TGTGCCAGCAGCTTTGGTCAGGGCAATCAGCCCCAGCATTTT. It is translated as CASSFGQGNQPQHF.